Shown below are 20 T cell receptor beta chains from a single sample sequenced in a study of blood T cell repertoires in COVID-19. Clones were read by immunoSEQ multiplex PCR, and TCRdb kept only the in-frame ones, dropping some. This table holds 300,000 to 400,000 clones, 85% to 95% found once. The specimen was PBMCs or T cells enriched from blood (not recorded which). The receptors here all came from a woman in her 30s who had been exposed to COVID-19.

This chain joins TRBV18 and TRBJ1-6, with 7 nucleotides matching TRBD1. The germline gives CDR1 KGHSH, CDR2 LQKENI. This CDR3 spans 15 amino acids. The V segment lost 3 bases and the J segment 6 bases; nucleotides outside the gene matches: 5. The CDR3 spells CASSPGRQGNSPLHF. CDR3 coding DNA: TGTGCCAGCTCACCTGGGAGACAGGGTAATTCACCCCTCCACTTT.

The chain uses TRBV10-3 and TRBJ2-7, with a possible D match to TRBD1 (6 bases). Trimming pared 10 bases from V and 2 bases from J, leaving 18 bases between. CDR1 ENHRY and CDR2 SYGVKD come from the germline V gene. The CDR3 length is 14 residues. The CDR3 reads CASRGQGRTYEQYF. CDR3 DNA sequence: TGTGCCAGCAGGGGCCAGGGGAGAACCTACGAGCAGTACTTC.

V and J are TRBV6-5 and TRBJ2-1, with D maybe TRBD2 (5 bases). The CDR3 is 15 amino acids. With 8 bases removed from V and 8 bases from J, the gap between germline ends came to 22 bases. Per germline, CDR1 MNHEY and CDR2 SVGAGI. The DNA of the CDR3 is TGTGCCAGCCAAGGGAGTAGGATACATCGGGATGAGCAGTTCTTC. This translates into CASQGSRIHRDEQFF.

The rearrangement links TRBV5-1 to TRBJ1-3; D uncertain. V lost 0 bases and J 0 bases, leaving 13 bases between the germline ends. Germline V gives CDR1 SGHRS, CDR2 YFSETQ. The CDR3 has 17 residues. CDR3 in amino acids: CASSLAGRGSSGNTIYF. The CDR3 bases are TGCGCCAGCAGCTTGGCCGGACGGGGAAGCTCTGGAAACACCATATATTTT.

V usage is TRBV5-1 and J usage is TRBJ1-2, with a tentative D call TRBD1 (5 bases). CDR1 and CDR2 (germline): SGHRS, YFSETQ. V lost 1 base to trimming and J lost 0 bases, with 16 bases between them. CDR3 length: 17 amino acids. The CDR3 loop reads CASSLSRRQNTNYGYTF. In DNA form, the CDR3 reads TGCGCCAGCAGCTTGTCTAGACGACAGAATACTAACTATGGCTACACCTTC.

This chain links TRBV7-9 with TRBJ1-1; possibly TRBD1 for D (5 bases). Trimming stripped 5 bases from V and 6 bases from J, with 19 bases between. The CDR3 length is 15 residues. Germline assignment: CDR1 SEHNR and CDR2 FQNEAQ (reference sequence). For the CDR3, the DNA is TGTGCCAGCAGCCCTCAAGGGAGGGACGGACCTGAAGCTTTCTTT. This sequence encodes CASSPQGRDGPEAFF.

The CDR3 bases are TGTGCCAGCAGTTACACAGGGAGTCGCTCTGGAAACACCATATATTTT. The encoded protein is CASSYTGSRSGNTIYF. The chain links TRBV6-5 to TRBJ1-3; possible D gene TRBD1, 6 bases. CDR1 and CDR2 from the germline V gene are MNHEY and SVGAGI. Trimming left V 2 bases short and J 0 bases short, with 11 bases between. The CDR3 is made up of 16 amino acids.

The chain is built from TRBV5-8 and TRBJ2-3; perhaps TRBD2 as D (5 bases). The V gene lost 0 bases and the J gene lost 4 bases, with 9 bases spanning the gap. Germline V gene sequence: CDR1 SGHTS, CDR2 YDEGEE. The CDR3 is made up of 14 amino acids. The CDR3 DNA reads as TGTGCCAGCAGCTTGGCCCTAGCCCCAGATACGCAGTATTTT. Its translation: CASSLALAPDTQYF.

The chain combines TRBV19 with TRBJ2-7; the match to TRBD1 covers 10 bases. Germline loops: CDR1 LNHDA, CDR2 SQIVND (reference sequence). With V trimmed by 3 bases and J by 2 bases, 4 bases remained unmatched. This CDR3 has 15 residues. CDR3 bases: TGTGCCAGTAGTATCTCCGGACAGGGGGCCTACGAGCAGTACTTC. It yields the protein CASSISGQGAYEQYF.

Here the CDR3 DNA reads TGTGCCAGCAGCTTGTTACTCGAGCAGTACTTC. Its protein is CASSLLLEQYF. The genes are TRBV5-5 and TRBJ2-7, with D unresolved. This CDR3 is built from 11 residues. V shed 1 base and J shed 6 bases, with 5 bases lying between them. The germline CDR1 and CDR2 sequences are SGHKS and YYEKEE (reference sequence).

The chain carries TRBV29-1 and TRBJ1-2; TRBD1 aligns across 9 bases. This CDR3 is built from 13 residues. Germline lookup yields CDR1 SQVTM and CDR2 ANQGSEA. V trimming: 3 bases; J trimming: 4 bases; junction bases outside the gene matches: 3. The CDR3 DNA follows: TGCAGCGTTGAGGGGACAGGGTTCTATGGCTACACCTTC. It yields the protein CSVEGTGFYGYTF. The whole variable domain, filled in from reference TRBV29-1 and TRBJ1-2, reads SAVISQKPSRDICQRGTSLTIQCQVDSQVTMMFWYRQQPGQSLTLIATANQGSEATYESGFVIDKFPISRPNLTFSTLTVSNMSPEDSSIYLCSVEGTGFYGYTFGSGTRLTVV.

The CDR3 nucleotides are TGCGCCAGCAGCACCGGACCGGGAGGAGAGACCCAGTACTTC. It translates to CASSTGPGGETQYF. The chain is built from TRBV5-1 and TRBJ2-5; 7 nucleotides match TRBD2. Germline CDR1 reads SGHRS; CDR2 reads YFSETQ. With 4 bases clipped from V and 4 bases from J, the junction kept 7 bases outside the gene matches. The CDR3 contains 14 residues.

The rearrangement joins TRBV11-2 to TRBJ2-1; 7 nucleotides match TRBD1. The junction had 6 bases not matched to a gene; V was cut back by 0 bases and J by 4 bases. Germline V gene data show CDR1 as SGHAT and CDR2 as FQNNGV. The CDR3 is 16 residues long. CDR3 coding DNA: TGTGCCAGCAGCTTAGAACGGGACAGCCGATACAATGAGCAGTTCTTC. Translated: CASSLERDSRYNEQFF.

This clone is categorized as medium-sized (0.01 to 0.1%). The CDR3 is CASSLLNTGELFF. CDR3 coding DNA: TGTGCCAGCAGCCTACTGAACACCGGGGAGCTGTTTTTT. J is TRBJ2-2 and V is TRBV6-5; D remains unclear. Trimming took off 6 bases at V and 1 base at J, with 6 bases between the two ends. The length of the CDR3 is 13 residues. The germline CDR1 and CDR2 sequences are MNHEY and SVGAGI.

The J gene is TRBJ2-5, the V gene TRBV5-4; D may be TRBD2 (7 bases). CDR1 is SGHNT and CDR2 is YYREEE in the germline V gene (reference sequence). This CDR3 region has 16 residues. With 0 bases removed from V and 1 base from J, the gap between germline ends came to 13 bases. The CDR3 DNA follows: TGTGCCAGCAGCTTGGCGGCTGGGGGGGCCCAAGAGACCCAGTACTTC. It encodes CASSLAAGGAQETQYF. The full variable domain, in which reference TRBV5-4 and TRBJ2-5 provide the parts outside the CDR3, is ETGVTQSPTHLIKTRGQQVTLRCSSQSGHNTVSWYQQALGQGPQFIFQYYREEENGRGNFPPRFSGLQFPNYSSELNVNALELDDSALYLCASSLAAGGAQETQYFGPGTRLLVL.

V is TRBV7-9 and J is TRBJ2-5; possible D gene TRBD2, 6 bases. Looked up from germline, CDR1 is SEHNR and CDR2 is FQNEAQ (reference sequence). This CDR3 region has 13 residues. The V end lost 8 bases, the J end lost 6 bases, and 16 bases lay between the germline ends. CDR3: CASLSGGGKTQYF. DNA of the CDR3: TGTGCCAGCCTGTCCGGGGGTGGGAAGACCCAGTACTTC.

The chain links TRBV5-1 to TRBJ2-3; D perhaps matches TRBD1 (6 bases). The CDR3 loop spans 13 amino acids. Trimming took 0 bases from V and 6 from J, leaving 8 bases between them. The germline CDR1 and CDR2 sequences are SGHRS and YFSETQ. The CDR3 sequence: CASSLVGGDTQYF. In DNA form, the CDR3 reads TGCGCCAGCAGCTTGGTTGGGGGCGATACGCAGTATTTT.

The V gene is TRBV7-6, the J gene TRBJ2-7; no clear D. The ends were cut back, 5 bases at V and 4 bases at J, with 15 bases in the middle. CDR1 and CDR2 from the germline V gene are SGHVS and FNYEAQ. This CDR3 is 14 amino acids long. CDR3 sequence reads: CASSPSMRHYEQYF. The CDR3 DNA sequence: TGTGCCAGCAGCCCTTCGATGAGGCATTACGAGCAGTACTTC.

The chain combines TRBV3-1 (or the pseudogene TRBV3-2) with TRBJ1-1; TRBD1 matches at 9 bases. Germline values: CDR1 LGHDT, CDR2 YNNKEL (reference sequence). The J segment lost 12 bases and the V segment lost 4 bases, leaving 15 bases of the junction unmatched. This CDR3 region has 15 residues. CDR3 in DNA: TGTGCCAGCAGCCCCCAGGGGCTTACAGGGGGCGTAACTTTCTTT. Protein sequence: CASSPQGLTGGVTFF.

The rearrangement uses TRBV12-3 or TRBV12-4 and TRBJ2-1, with unresolved D. Trimming left V 3 bases short and J 12 bases short, with 9 bases between. The CDR3 extends over 11 amino acids. CDR3 loop: CASSFELRQFF. The DNA of the CDR3 is TGTGCCAGCAGTTTTGAGCTTCGGCAGTTCTTC.